The table lists the clone carrying this T cell receptor (beta chain) with many counts. What it recognizes is unknown. This sample is drawn from a study of regulatory T cells in long-lasting Graves disease. Across the whole study: Persistent cases took antithyroid drugs over 5 years and stayed TSH receptor antibody positive.

Construction of the TCR beta libraries employed iRepertoire HTBI primers in conjunction with Arm-PCR of CDR3 regions. TCRdb re-called the multiplex PCR reads with MiXCR, one entry per CDR3 protein. The data contain hundreds of thousands of distinct CDR3 sequences, around a fifth of them seen just once; the ten biggest clones take up 29%. General study results and limits: New patients shared 970 or so public clonotypes, and persistent patients shared more, with 2,741. Repertoires from persistent disease leaned toward TRBV28, TRBJ1-2 and TRBJ2-5.

Time point reported: persistent/refractory GD, antithyroid drugs over 5 years with positive TRAb. PBMC-extracted RNA yielded the TCR library. The collection involved drawing roughly 9.1 milliliters of peripheral blood into EDTA tubes. CDR1 is SNHLY, CDR2 FYNNEI, per germline. This CDR3 is 13 amino acids long. Trimming left V 10 bases short and J 0 bases short, with 12 bases between. The sequencing here drew on peripheral blood mononuclear cells (PBMCs), taken when the disease was refractory, from a patient treated with antithyroid drugs. The chain has TRBV2 and TRBJ1-2; the D gene is possibly TRBD1 (5 bases). This receptor was taken from a female donor with Graves disease. DNA of the CDR3: TGTGCCACCGGGACTGGTGCTAACTATGGCTACACCTTC. Translating gives CATGTGANYGYTF.